The count of the clone carrying this T cell receptor (beta chain) is one. The CDR3 totals 11 residues. V was shortened by 7 bases and J by 4 bases, with 7 bases between the two germline ends. Germline V gene lookup returns CDR1 LNHDA and CDR2 SQIVND (reference sequence). This sample stems from a study of lymphopenia after photon versus proton radiotherapy. The data were produced by immunoSEQ multiplex PCR, yet TCRdb's version contains in-frame clones alone and is incomplete. The sample records about 25,000 clones, roughly 90% being singletons. This clonotype was sampled from a man aged 50 to 60 with gastric cancer. Here the sequenced sample was peripheral blood, taken from a patient treated with photon-based radiotherapy. V gene TRBV19 combines with J gene TRBJ1-2; the D is unclear. CDR3 bases: TGTGCCAGTACAGATGGCTATGGCTACACCTTC. It encodes CASTDGYGYTF. Variable domain in full (rest from reference TRBV19 and TRBJ1-2): DGGITQSPKYLFRKEGQNVTLSCEQNLNHDAMYWYRQDPGQGLRLIYYSQIVNDFQKGDIAEGYSVSREKKESFPLTVTSAQKNPTAFYLCASTDGYGYTFGSGTRLTVV.